A selection of T cell receptor beta chains follows, all from one sample in a study of blood T cells in healthy people across ages. TCRdb re-derived calls from the 5' RACE reads in MiXCR, one entry per CDR3 protein. The repertoire holds over 1.5 million distinct CDR3 sequences, with roughly 52% as singletons. Sequenced: blood. The receptors originated from a woman aged 40 to 49 in good health. Both conserved end residues are part of each CDR3. The D gene is left open where the match is weak. Size tells how often a clone was seen (once, few, many) or the class of an expanded clone, and some rows leave it out.

abundance,j_gene,v_gene,d_gene,CDR3aa,CDR3nt
-,TRBJ1-1,TRBV12-3/TRBV12-4,TRBD1,CASTLGQRNTEAFF,TGTGCCAGCACCTTGGGACAGCGGAACACTGAAGCTTTCTTT
-,TRBJ1-2,TRBV11-2,TRBD1,CAVSRTGSYGYTF,TGTGCGGTGTCAAGGACAGGGTCCTATGGCTACACCTTC
-,TRBJ2-1,TRBV4-2,-,CASSQDQLSSYNEQFF,TGTGCCAGCAGCCAAGATCAACTAAGCTCCTACAATGAGCAGTTCTTC
-,TRBJ2-5,TRBV7-9,TRBD2,CASSPSPGTSGETWQETQYF,TGTGCCAGCAGCCCTAGCCCCGGGACTAGCGGAGAAACCTGGCAAGAGACCCAGTACTTC
-,TRBJ2-1,TRBV20-1,TRBD1,CSAGARQGFSYNEQFF,TGCAGTGCTGGGGCCCGACAGGGCTTCTCCTACAATGAGCAGTTCTTC
-,TRBJ2-3,TRBV6-5,-,CASIDGTGGTDTQYF,TGTGCCAGCATTGATGGGACCGGGGGAACAGATACGCAGTATTTT
-,TRBJ2-5,TRBV12-3/TRBV12-4,TRBD2,CASSFFVLLAGGMDEQYF,TGTGCCAGCAGTTTCTTCGTACTACTAGCGGGGGGGATGGATGAGCAGTACTTC
once,TRBJ2-7,TRBV20-1,-,CSARRSGPTYEQYF,TGCAGTGCTAGAAGGTCCGGTCCTACCTACGAGCAGTACTTC
few,TRBJ2-5,TRBV20-1,TRBD2,CSARVPSGKQETQYF,TGCAGTGCTAGAGTACCTAGCGGAAAACAAGAGACCCAGTACTTC
-,TRBJ2-7,TRBV14,-,CASSQGTGQQLMDYEQYF,TGTGCCAGCAGCCAAGGGACCGGACAGCAACTGATGGACTACGAGCAGTACTTC
once,TRBJ1-2,TRBV13,-,CASSLGTRAELNGYTF,TGTGCCAGCAGCTTAGGCACCAGGGCAGAGTTAAATGGCTACACCTTC
-,TRBJ2-7,TRBV20-1,TRBD2,CSAARDYREQYF,TGCAGTGCGGCCCGGGACTATCGGGAGCAGTACTTC
many,TRBJ2-1,TRBV4-1,-,CASSQEKGGQNNEQFF,TGCGCCAGCAGCCAAGAAAAAGGGGGACAAAACAATGAGCAGTTCTTC
few,TRBJ2-5,TRBV5-6,TRBD1,CASSGQGYETQYF,TGTGCCAGCAGCGGACAGGGATATGAGACCCAGTACTTC
few,TRBJ2-5,TRBV29-1,-,CSVERDQETQYF,TGCAGCGTTGAGAGGGATCAAGAGACCCAGTACTTC
few,TRBJ2-1,TRBV6-6,TRBD2,CASSYGTGGHNEQFF,TGTGCCAGCAGTTACGGGACGGGAGGGCACAATGAGCAGTTCTTC
few,TRBJ2-5,TRBV6-2/TRBV6-3,-,CASSDVGQETQYF,TGTGCCAGCAGTGACGTAGGTCAAGAGACCCAGTACTTC
few,TRBJ2-5,TRBV6-2/TRBV6-3,-,CASSYTEAQETQYF,TGTGCCAGCAGTTACACGGAAGCCCAAGAGACCCAGTACTTC
-,TRBJ2-5,TRBV7-6,-,CASSRTQGGQETQYF,TGTGCCAGCAGCCGGACCCAGGGGGGACAAGAGACCCAGTACTTC
-,TRBJ2-1,TRBV4-1,-,CASSQVRGSGQFF,TGCGCCAGCAGCCAAGTCAGGGGATCTGGGCAGTTCTTC
few,TRBJ2-1,TRBV5-5,TRBD2,CASGSTSGAYNEQFF,TGTGCCAGCGGAAGCACTAGCGGGGCCTACAATGAGCAGTTCTTC
-,TRBJ2-3,TRBV4-2,-,CASSQDQSRASTDTQYF,TGTGCCAGCAGCCAAGACCAAAGCAGGGCGAGCACAGATACGCAGTATTTT
-,TRBJ1-6,TRBV13,-,CASSLNRPLAPLHF,TGTGCCAGCAGTTTAAACAGGCCGTTGGCACCCCTCCACTTT
-,TRBJ2-5,TRBV5-1,TRBD1,CASSPGTGHEETQYF,TGCGCCAGCAGCCCTGGGACAGGACATGAAGAGACCCAGTACTTC
few,TRBJ2-1,TRBV10-3,-,CAVRDKTYNEQFF,TGTGCCGTCCGGGACAAGACCTACAATGAGCAGTTCTTC
-,TRBJ2-5,TRBV6-5,-,CASSYSRLTAQETQYF,TGTGCCAGCAGTTACTCGAGGTTGACAGCTCAAGAGACCCAGTACTTC
few,TRBJ2-1,TRBV12-3/TRBV12-4,-,CASNYWRSSYNEQFF,TGTGCCAGCAACTACTGGCGAAGCTCCTACAATGAGCAGTTCTTC
few,TRBJ1-6,TRBV20-1,-,CSASPPGDENSPLHF,TGCAGTGCTAGTCCCCCCGGGGACGAGAATTCACCCCTCCACTTT
few,TRBJ2-1,TRBV10-1,TRBD1,CASGDRGPLNEQFF,TGCGCCAGCGGGGACAGGGGGCCGTTAAATGAGCAGTTCTTC
-,TRBJ1-1,TRBV20-1,TRBD1,CSARAAGGASEAFF,TGCAGTGCTAGAGCGGCAGGGGGAGCATCTGAAGCTTTCTTT
-,TRBJ1-2,TRBV20-1,TRBD1,CSATGGARGYTF,TGCAGTGCCACAGGGGGCGCACGTGGCTACACCTTC
-,TRBJ2-1,TRBV6-1,-,CASRVLTEEQFF,TGTGCCAGCAGGGTACTGACAGAAGAGCAGTTCTTC
few,TRBJ2-7,TRBV28,-,CASRSTGFYEQYF,TGTGCCAGCAGATCAACAGGTTTCTACGAGCAGTACTTC
-,TRBJ1-2,TRBV6-5,-,CASSPTGIGYTF,TGTGCCAGCAGCCCGACAGGAATTGGCTACACCTTC
few,TRBJ2-1,TRBV6-2/TRBV6-3,-,CASRNDGYNEQFF,TGTGCCAGCAGAAATGACGGCTACAATGAGCAGTTCTTC
-,TRBJ2-1,TRBV5-1,-,CASSLEDSVTGYNEQFF,TGCGCCAGCAGCTTGGAGGATTCGGTGACGGGTTACAATGAGCAGTTCTTC
-,TRBJ2-1,TRBV7-2,TRBD1,CASSSIGQGAHEQFF,TGTGCCAGCAGCTCGATTGGACAGGGGGCCCATGAGCAGTTCTTC
-,TRBJ1-4,TRBV7-3,-,CASSLLETGENEKLFF,TGTGCCAGCAGCTTGTTAGAGACAGGAGAGAATGAAAAACTGTTTTTT
-,TRBJ2-7,TRBV20-1,TRBD1,CSARDRDRGDYGEQYF,TGCAGTGCTAGAGATCGAGACAGGGGAGACTATGGGGAGCAGTACTTC
few,TRBJ1-4,TRBV5-4,-,CASSGTDEKLFF,TGTGCCAGCAGCGGCACAGATGAAAAACTGTTTTTT
-,TRBJ1-2,TRBV20-1,-,CSAREVGKANYGYTF,TGCAGTGCTAGAGAAGTGGGGAAGGCTAACTATGGCTACACCTTC
-,TRBJ2-1,TRBV20-1,TRBD2,CSASGPSGAYNEQFF,TGCAGTGCTAGCGGTCCTAGCGGGGCTTACAATGAGCAGTTCTTC
-,TRBJ2-5,TRBV5-1,-,CASSLEIAVQETQYF,TGCGCCAGCAGCTTGGAGATAGCGGTACAAGAGACCCAGTACTTC
many,TRBJ1-2,TRBV28,-,CASSWTVNYGYTF,TGTGCCAGCAGTTGGACGGTCAACTATGGCTACACCTTC
few,TRBJ2-3,TRBV7-2,TRBD2,CASSYRLAGGADTQYF,TGTGCCAGCAGCTACAGACTAGCGGGGGGGGCAGATACGCAGTATTTT
-,TRBJ1-6,TRBV4-2,TRBD1,CASSREGRGGSPLHF,TGTGCCAGCAGCCGAGAAGGCAGGGGGGGCTCACCCCTCCACTTT
-,TRBJ1-2,TRBV5-1,-,CASSPTSVNGYTF,TGCGCCAGCAGCCCCACGTCGGTCAATGGCTACACCTTC
few,TRBJ1-2,TRBV7-2,TRBD1,CASSLSVAWDRGLGYTF,TGTGCCAGCAGCTTATCTGTTGCTTGGGACAGGGGGCTCGGCTACACCTTC
few,TRBJ2-3,TRBV20-1,-,CSAERRGKDTQYF,TGCAGTGCTGAGAGGAGGGGGAAGGATACGCAGTATTTT
once,TRBJ1-5,TRBV7-2,TRBD1,CASSAQGMQPQHF,TGTGCCAGCAGCGCACAGGGGATGCAGCCCCAGCATTTT
-,TRBJ2-1,TRBV12-3/TRBV12-4,-,CASSRERDTRTNEQFF,TGTGCCAGCAGTCGAGAACGGGACACCAGGACCAATGAGCAGTTCTTC
-,TRBJ1-2,TRBV20-1,TRBD1,CSAGGQGKIYTF,TGCAGCGCCGGCGGACAGGGCAAGATCTACACCTTC
-,TRBJ2-1,TRBV10-3,TRBD2,CAISDRPAGGHEQFF,TGTGCCATCAGTGACCGCCCAGCGGGGGGGCATGAGCAGTTCTTC
few,TRBJ2-3,TRBV4-3,-,CASSQEYETQYF,TGCGCCAGCAGCCAAGAGTACGAAACGCAGTATTTT
-,TRBJ2-3,TRBV7-9,TRBD2,CASSLVQTSGADTQYF,TGTGCCAGCAGCTTAGTTCAGACTAGCGGCGCAGATACGCAGTATTTT
-,TRBJ2-3,TRBV4-3,TRBD2,CASSQDRPSGGEGDTQYF,TGCGCCAGCAGCCAAGATCGGCCTAGCGGGGGTGAAGGAGATACGCAGTATTTT
-,TRBJ2-7,TRBV5-1,TRBD1,CASSRTGTGKSYEQYF,TGCGCCAGCAGCAGAACCGGGACAGGAAAATCCTACGAGCAGTACTTC